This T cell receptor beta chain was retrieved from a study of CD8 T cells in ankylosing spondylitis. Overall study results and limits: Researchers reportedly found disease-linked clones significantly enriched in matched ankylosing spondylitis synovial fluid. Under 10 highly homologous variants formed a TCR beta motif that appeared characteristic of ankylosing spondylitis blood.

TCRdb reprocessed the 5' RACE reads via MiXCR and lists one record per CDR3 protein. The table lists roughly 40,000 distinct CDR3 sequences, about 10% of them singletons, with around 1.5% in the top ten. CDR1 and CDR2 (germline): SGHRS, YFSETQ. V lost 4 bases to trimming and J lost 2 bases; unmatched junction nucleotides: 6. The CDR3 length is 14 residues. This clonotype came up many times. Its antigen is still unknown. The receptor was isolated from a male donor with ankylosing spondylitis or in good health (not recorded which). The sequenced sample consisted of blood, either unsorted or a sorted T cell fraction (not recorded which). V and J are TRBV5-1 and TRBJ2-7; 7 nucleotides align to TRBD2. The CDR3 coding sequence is TGCGCCAGCAGCCTTACGGGGGGTACCTACGAGCAGTACTTC. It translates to CASSLTGGTYEQYF.